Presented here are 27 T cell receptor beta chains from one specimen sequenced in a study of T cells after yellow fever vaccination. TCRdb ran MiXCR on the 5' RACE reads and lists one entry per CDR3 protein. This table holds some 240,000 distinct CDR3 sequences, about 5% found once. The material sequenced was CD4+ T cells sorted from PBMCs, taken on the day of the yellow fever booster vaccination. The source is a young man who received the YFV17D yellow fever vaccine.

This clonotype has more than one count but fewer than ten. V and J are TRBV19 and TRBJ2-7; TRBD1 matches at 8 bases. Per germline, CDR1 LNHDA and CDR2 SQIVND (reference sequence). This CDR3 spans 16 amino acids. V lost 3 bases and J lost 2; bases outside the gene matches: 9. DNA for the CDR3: TGTGCCAGTAGTATGAGTCGGGACAGGCCAACCTACGAGCAGTACTTC. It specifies CASSMSRDRPTYEQYF.

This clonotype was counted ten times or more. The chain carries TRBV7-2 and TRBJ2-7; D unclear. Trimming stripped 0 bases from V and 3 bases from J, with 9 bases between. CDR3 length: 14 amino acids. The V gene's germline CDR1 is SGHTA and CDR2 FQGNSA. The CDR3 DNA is TGTGCCAGCAGCTTAGCGCCAGTGGTCTACGAGCAGTACTTC. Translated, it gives CASSLAPVVYEQYF.

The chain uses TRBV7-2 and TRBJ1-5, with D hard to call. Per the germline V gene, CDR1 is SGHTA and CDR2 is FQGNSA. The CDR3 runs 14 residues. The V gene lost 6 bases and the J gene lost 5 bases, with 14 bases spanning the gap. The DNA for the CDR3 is TGTGCCAGCAGTCCAGATACTCGGGATCAGCCCCAGCATTTT. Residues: CASSPDTRDQPQHF.

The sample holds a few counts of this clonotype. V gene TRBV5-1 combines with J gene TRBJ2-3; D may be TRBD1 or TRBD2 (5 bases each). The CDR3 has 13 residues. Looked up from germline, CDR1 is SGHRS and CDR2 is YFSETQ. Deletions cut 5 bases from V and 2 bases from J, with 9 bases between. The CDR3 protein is CASSGGVTDTQYF. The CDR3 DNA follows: TGCGCCAGCAGTGGGGGAGTCACAGATACGCAGTATTTT.

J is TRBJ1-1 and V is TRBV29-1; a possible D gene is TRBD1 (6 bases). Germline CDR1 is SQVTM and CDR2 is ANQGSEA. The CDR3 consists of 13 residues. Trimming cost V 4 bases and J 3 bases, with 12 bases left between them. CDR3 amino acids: CSVAEQGYTEAFF. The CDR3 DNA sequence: TGCAGCGTTGCAGAGCAGGGGTACACTGAAGCTTTCTTT. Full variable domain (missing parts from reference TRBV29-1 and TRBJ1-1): SAVISQKPSRDICQRGTSLTIQCQVDSQVTMMFWYRQQPGQSLTLIATANQGSEATYESGFVIDKFPISRPNLTFSTLTVSNMSPEDSSIYLCSVAEQGYTEAFFGQGTRLTVV.

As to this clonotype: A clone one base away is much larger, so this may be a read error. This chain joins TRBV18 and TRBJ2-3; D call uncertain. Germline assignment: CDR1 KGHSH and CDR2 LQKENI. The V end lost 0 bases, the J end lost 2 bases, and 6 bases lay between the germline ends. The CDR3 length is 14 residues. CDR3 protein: CASSPPTYTDTQYF. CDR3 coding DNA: TGTGCCAGCTCACCACCTACGTACACAGATACGCAGTATTTT.

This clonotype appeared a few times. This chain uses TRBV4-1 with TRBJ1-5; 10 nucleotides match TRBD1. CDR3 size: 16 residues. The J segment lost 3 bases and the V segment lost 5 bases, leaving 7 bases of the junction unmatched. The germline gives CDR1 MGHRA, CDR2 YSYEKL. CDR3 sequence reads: CASSRGGTGDNQPQHF. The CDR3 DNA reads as TGCGCCAGCAGCAGAGGCGGGACAGGGGACAATCAGCCCCAGCATTTT.

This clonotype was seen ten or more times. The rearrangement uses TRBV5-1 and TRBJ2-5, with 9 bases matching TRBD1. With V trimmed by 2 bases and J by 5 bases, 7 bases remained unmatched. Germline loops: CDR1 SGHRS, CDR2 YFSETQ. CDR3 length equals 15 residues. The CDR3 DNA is TGCGCCAGCAGCTTCGTTACAGGGGGCCTGGAGACCCAGTACTTC. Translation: CASSFVTGGLETQYF.

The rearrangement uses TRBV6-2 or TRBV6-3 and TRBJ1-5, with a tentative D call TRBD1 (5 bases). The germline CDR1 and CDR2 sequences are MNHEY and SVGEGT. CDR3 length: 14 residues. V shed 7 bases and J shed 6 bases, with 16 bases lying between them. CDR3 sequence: CASIGGGAAQPQHF. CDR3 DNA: TGTGCCAGCATCGGGGGAGGGGCCGCTCAGCCCCAGCATTTT.

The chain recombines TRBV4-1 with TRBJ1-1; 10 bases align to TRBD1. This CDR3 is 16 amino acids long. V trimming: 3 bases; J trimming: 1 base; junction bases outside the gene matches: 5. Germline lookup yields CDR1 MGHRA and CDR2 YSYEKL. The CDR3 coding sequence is TGCGCCAGCAGCCACCGGGACAGGGGAGGGAACACTGAAGCTTTCTTT. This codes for CASSHRDRGGNTEAFF.

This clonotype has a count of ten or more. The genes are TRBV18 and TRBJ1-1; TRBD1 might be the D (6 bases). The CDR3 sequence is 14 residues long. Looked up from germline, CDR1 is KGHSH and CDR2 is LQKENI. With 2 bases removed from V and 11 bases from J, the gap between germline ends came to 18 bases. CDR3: CASSPGFVGQRAFF. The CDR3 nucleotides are TGTGCCAGCTCACCAGGGTTCGTTGGACAGAGGGCTTTCTTT.

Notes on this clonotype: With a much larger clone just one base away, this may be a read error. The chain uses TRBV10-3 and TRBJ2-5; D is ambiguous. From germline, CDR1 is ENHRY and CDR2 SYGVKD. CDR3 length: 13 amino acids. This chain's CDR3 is CAISERREETEYF. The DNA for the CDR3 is TGTGCCATCAGTGAGAGGCGAGAAGAGACCGAGTACTTC.

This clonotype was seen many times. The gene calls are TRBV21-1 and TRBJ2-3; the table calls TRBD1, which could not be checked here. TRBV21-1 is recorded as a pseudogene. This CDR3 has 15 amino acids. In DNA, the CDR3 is TGTGCCAGCAGCAAACTCACAGGGGGGGAAGATACGCAGTATTTT. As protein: CASSKLTGGEDTQYF.

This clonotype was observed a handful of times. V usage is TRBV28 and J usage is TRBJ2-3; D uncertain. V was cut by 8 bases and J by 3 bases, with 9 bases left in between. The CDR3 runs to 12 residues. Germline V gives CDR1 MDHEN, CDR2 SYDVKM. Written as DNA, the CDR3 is TGTGCCAGCGGCACGAGGACAGATACGCAGTATTTT. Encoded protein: CASGTRTDTQYF.

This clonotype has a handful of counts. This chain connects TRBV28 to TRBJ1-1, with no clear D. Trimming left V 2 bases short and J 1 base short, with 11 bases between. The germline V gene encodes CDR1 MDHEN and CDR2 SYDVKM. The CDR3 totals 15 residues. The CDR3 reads CASSLGPTRNTEAFF. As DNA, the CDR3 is TGTGCCAGCAGTTTAGGCCCTACAAGGAACACTGAAGCTTTCTTT. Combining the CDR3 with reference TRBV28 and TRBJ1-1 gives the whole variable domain DVKVTQSSRYLVKRTGEKVFLECVQDMDHENMFWYRQDPGLGLRLIYFSYDVKMKEKGDIPEGYSVSREKKERFSLILESASTNQTSMYLCASSLGPTRNTEAFFGQGTRLTVV.

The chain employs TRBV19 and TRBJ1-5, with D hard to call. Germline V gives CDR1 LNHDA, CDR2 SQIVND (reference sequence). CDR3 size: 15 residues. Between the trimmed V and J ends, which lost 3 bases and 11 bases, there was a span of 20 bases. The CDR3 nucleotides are TGTGCCAGTAGTATCAGTCTAAAGGGCCGGGCGGCCCAGCATTTT. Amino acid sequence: CASSISLKGRAAQHF.

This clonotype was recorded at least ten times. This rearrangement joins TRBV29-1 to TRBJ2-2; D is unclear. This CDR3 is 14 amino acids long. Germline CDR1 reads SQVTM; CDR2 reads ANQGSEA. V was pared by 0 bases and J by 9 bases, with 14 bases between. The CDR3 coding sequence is TGCAGCGTTGAAGATCGTGGGTTAAGTAGGGAGCTGTTTTTT. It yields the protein CSVEDRGLSRELFF.

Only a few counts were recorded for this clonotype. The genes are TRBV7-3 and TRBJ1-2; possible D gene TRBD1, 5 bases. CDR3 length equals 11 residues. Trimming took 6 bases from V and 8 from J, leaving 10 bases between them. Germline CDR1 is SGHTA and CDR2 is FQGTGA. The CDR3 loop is CASRWGSGYTF. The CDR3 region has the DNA TGTGCCAGCAGATGGGGGTCGGGCTACACCTTC.

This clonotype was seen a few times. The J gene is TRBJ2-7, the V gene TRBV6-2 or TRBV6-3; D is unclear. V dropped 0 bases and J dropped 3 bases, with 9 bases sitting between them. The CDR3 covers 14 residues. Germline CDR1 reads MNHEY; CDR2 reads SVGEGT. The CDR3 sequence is CASSYSASYYEQYV. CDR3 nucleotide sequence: TGTGCCAGCAGTTACTCGGCCAGCTACTACGAGCAGTACGTC.

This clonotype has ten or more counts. DNA for the CDR3: TGTGCTAGTGGTTCCCTCGGAGGGCAGACCCAGTACTTC. It encodes CASGSLGGQTQYF. J is TRBJ2-5 and V is TRBV12-5; TRBD2 is a possible D gene (6 bases). The V gene's germline CDR1 is LGHNT and CDR2 FRNRAP. Between the trimmed V and J ends, which lost 4 bases and 6 bases, there was a span of 12 bases. CDR3 length: 13 residues.

In nucleotides, the CDR3 is TGTGCCAGCAGCTTTGACCCTTCCCTCGAGCAGTACTTC. This sequence encodes CASSFDPSLEQYF. V is TRBV7-6 and J is TRBJ2-7; D ambiguous. Germline values: CDR1 SGHVS, CDR2 FNYEAQ. CDR3 length: 13 amino acids. Trimming took off 3 bases at V and 6 bases at J, with 12 bases between the two ends.

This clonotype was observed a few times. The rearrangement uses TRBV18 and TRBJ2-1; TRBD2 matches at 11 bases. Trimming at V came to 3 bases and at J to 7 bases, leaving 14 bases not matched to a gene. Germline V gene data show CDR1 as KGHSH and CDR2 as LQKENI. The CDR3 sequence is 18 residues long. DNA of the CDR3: TGTGCCAGCTCACCCCGAGCTTTAGCGGGGGGGAAGATAAATGAGCAGTTCTTC. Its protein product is CASSPRALAGGKINEQFF.

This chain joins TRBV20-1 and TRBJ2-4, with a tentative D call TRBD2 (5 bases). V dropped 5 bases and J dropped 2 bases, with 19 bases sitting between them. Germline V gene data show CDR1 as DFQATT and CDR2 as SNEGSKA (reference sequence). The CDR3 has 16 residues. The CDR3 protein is CSASGNNGASKNIQYF. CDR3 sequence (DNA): TGCAGTGCTTCGGGGAATAACGGCGCGTCCAAAAACATTCAGTACTTC.

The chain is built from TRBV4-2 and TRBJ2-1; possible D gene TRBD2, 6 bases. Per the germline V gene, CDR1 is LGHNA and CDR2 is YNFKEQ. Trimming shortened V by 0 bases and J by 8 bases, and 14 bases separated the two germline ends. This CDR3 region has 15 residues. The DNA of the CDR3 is TGTGCCAGCAGCCAAGATGTCGGGCGGGGCGATGAGCAGTTCTTC. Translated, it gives CASSQDVGRGDEQFF.

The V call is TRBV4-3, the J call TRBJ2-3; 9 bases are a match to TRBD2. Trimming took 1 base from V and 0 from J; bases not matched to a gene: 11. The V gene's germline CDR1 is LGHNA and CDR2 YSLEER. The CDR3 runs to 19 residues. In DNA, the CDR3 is TGCGCCAGCAGCCAAGGCGGGGGGGCCCTCCTTCATAGCACAGATACGCAGTATTTT. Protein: CASSQGGGALLHSTDTQYF.

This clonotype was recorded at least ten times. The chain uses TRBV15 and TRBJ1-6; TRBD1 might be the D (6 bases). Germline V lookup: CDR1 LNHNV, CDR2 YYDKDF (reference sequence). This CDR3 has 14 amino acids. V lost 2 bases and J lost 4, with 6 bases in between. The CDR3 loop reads CATSRQGYNSPLHF. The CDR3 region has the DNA TGTGCCACCAGCAGACAGGGGTATAATTCACCCCTCCACTTT.

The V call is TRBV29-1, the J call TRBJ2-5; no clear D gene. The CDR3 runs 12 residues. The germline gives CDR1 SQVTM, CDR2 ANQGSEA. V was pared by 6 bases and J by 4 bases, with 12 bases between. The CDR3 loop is CSVRWGLETQYF. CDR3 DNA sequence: TGCAGCGTGCGGTGGGGTCTAGAGACCCAGTACTTC.